The 14 T cell receptor beta chains presented below share a single source sample, sequenced in a study of graft-versus-host responses after intestinal transplantation. These receptors' targets are unknown. The protocol was immunoSEQ multiplex PCR, while the TCRdb copy is restricted to in-frame clones and leaves out a portion. The sample has approximately 130,000 clones, 90% to 95% seen once. This specimen was unstimulated CD4+ T cells sorted from spleen or lymph node cells, taken before intestinal transplant. The receptors come from a human donor who received an intestinal transplant.

This clone has a handful of counts. The V and J genes are TRBV29-1 and TRBJ1-1; tentative D call: TRBD1 (5 bases). The CDR3 spans 13 residues. V lost 4 bases and J lost 3, with 12 bases in between. Germline-derived CDR1 and CDR2 are SQVTM and ANQGSEA. CDR3 DNA sequence: TGCAGCGTTGTAACAGGTAAGGACACTGAAGCTTTCTTT. Protein product: CSVVTGKDTEAFF.

The V gene is TRBV6-6, the J gene TRBJ2-5; D may be TRBD2 (6 bases). The CDR3 is 15 amino acids. V lost 10 bases, J lost 1 base, and 19 bases lay in between. Germline V gene lookup returns CDR1 MNHNY and CDR2 SVGAGI (reference sequence). CDR3 sequence reads: CATSSRGTPQETQYF. CDR3 DNA: TGTGCCACTTCAAGTCGGGGGACCCCCCAAGAGACCCAGTACTTC.

J is TRBJ2-2 and V is TRBV7-3; tentatively, D is TRBD1 (7 bases). The CDR3 is made up of 15 amino acids. Deletions cut 3 bases from V and 4 bases from J, with 12 bases between. Per the germline V gene, CDR1 is SGHTA and CDR2 is FQGTGA. The CDR3 is CASSFQGGITGELFF. The CDR3 DNA reads TGTGCCAGCAGCTTTCAGGGGGGTATCACCGGGGAGCTGTTTTTT.

The CDR3 sequence: CASSRSADLPTYNEQFF. In DNA, the CDR3 is TGCGCCAGCAGCCGGAGTGCGGACTTACCCACCTACAATGAGCAGTTCTTC. The chain uses TRBV4-1 and TRBJ2-1; tentatively, D is TRBD2 (5 bases). The CDR3 covers 17 residues. V was pared by 4 bases and J by 2 bases, with 18 bases between. The germline V gene encodes CDR1 MGHRA and CDR2 YSYEKL.

V usage is TRBV29-1 and J usage is TRBJ2-3; possibly TRBD2 for D (6 bases). Germline V lookup: CDR1 SQVTM, CDR2 ANQGSEA. This CDR3 region has 14 residues. The ends were cut back, 4 bases at V and 2 bases at J, with 13 bases in the middle. Written as DNA, the CDR3 is TGCAGCGTTGTCGGGGGAAATGACACAGATACGCAGTATTTT. It is translated as CSVVGGNDTDTQYF.

The CDR3 spells CASSAGHTSLGNIQYF. The CDR3 DNA is TGTGCCAGCAGCGCCGGACACACTTCACTGGGGAACATTCAGTACTTC. The chain has TRBV5-4 and TRBJ2-4, with a possible D match to TRBD1 (5 bases). CDR3 length: 16 amino acids. The V gene lost 4 bases and the J gene lost 7 bases, with 21 bases spanning the gap. Germline CDR1 is SGHNT and CDR2 is YYREEE (reference sequence).

This sequence joins TRBV10-1 and TRBJ1-4, with 7 bases aligning to TRBD1. This CDR3 spans 14 amino acids. Germline CDR1 is WNHNN and CDR2 is SYGVQD (reference sequence). V gave up 4 bases and J gave up 5 bases; unmatched junction bases: 4. In nucleotides, the CDR3 is TGCGCCAGCAGTGCCGGGACAGCGAATGAAAAACTGTTTTTT. It codes for CASSAGTANEKLFF.

A single count supports this clone. The chain carries TRBV10-3 and TRBJ2-3, with a weak D call TRBD1 (6 bases). V was clipped by 6 bases and J by 2 bases, with 15 bases between them. Germline values: CDR1 ENHRY, CDR2 SYGVKD. CDR3 size: 15 residues. The CDR3 bases are TGTGCCATCAGACCTACAGGGAGAGACACAGATACGCAGTATTTT. It encodes CAIRPTGRDTDTQYF.

This clone was picked up a small number of times. The genes are TRBV2 and TRBJ2-7, with D tentatively TRBD2 (5 bases). The CDR3 is made up of 13 amino acids. Trimming took 3 bases from V and 6 from J, leaving 12 bases between them. In germline, CDR1 is SNHLY, CDR2 FYNNEI. The CDR3 spells CASSELTRGEQYF. The CDR3 nucleotides are TGTGCCAGCAGTGAGCTCACTAGAGGCGAGCAGTACTTC.

J is TRBJ2-7 and V is TRBV2; 9 bases are shared with TRBD1. The V and J ends lost 6 bases and 1 base, in that order; junction bases with no gene match: 4. The germline gives CDR1 SNHLY, CDR2 FYNNEI. CDR3 length: 14 amino acids. Here the CDR3 DNA reads TGTGCCAGCAGCCAGGACAGGGGTTCCTACGAGCAGTACTTC. Translating gives CASSQDRGSYEQYF.

The chain couples TRBV12-5 to TRBJ2-5, with 13 bases aligning to TRBD2. The V segment lost 5 bases and the J segment 4 bases; nucleotides outside the gene matches: 10. Germline values: CDR1 LGHNT, CDR2 FRNRAP. The CDR3 spans 17 residues. The CDR3 reads CASGPRLAGGPGETQYF. CDR3 sequence (DNA): TGTGCTAGTGGTCCACGACTAGCGGGGGGCCCCGGAGAGACCCAGTACTTC.

This clone was detected only a few times. This chain connects TRBV5-5 to TRBJ2-2; no firm D call. CDR1 and CDR2 from the germline V gene are SGHKS and YYEKEE (reference sequence). The CDR3 has 12 amino acids. V dropped 3 bases and J dropped 0 bases, with 0 bases sitting between them. The CDR3 DNA reads TGTGCCAGCAGCTCGAACACCGGGGAGCTGTTTTTT. Protein sequence: CASSSNTGELFF. Full variable domain (outside the CDR3, taken from reference TRBV5-5 and TRBJ2-2): DAGVTQSPTHLIKTRGQQVTLRCSPISGHKSVSWYQQVLGQGPQFIFQYYEKEERGRGNFPDRFSARQFPNYSSELNVNALLLGDSALYLCASSSNTGELFFGEGSRLTVL.

The chain joins TRBV5-1 to TRBJ2-5; D call uncertain. The CDR3 spans 13 residues. V lost 0 bases and J lost 7, with 10 bases in between. Per germline, CDR1 SGHRS and CDR2 YFSETQ. CDR3 in DNA: TGCGCCAGCAGCTTGGATGTCGTCGGGACCCAGTACTTC. Protein sequence: CASSLDVVGTQYF. The whole variable domain, remainder taken from reference TRBV5-1 and TRBJ2-5, is KAGVTQTPRYLIKTRGQQVTLSCSPISGHRSVSWYQQTPGQGLQFLFEYFSETQRNKGNFPGRFSGRQFSNSRSEMNVSTLELGDSALYLCASSLDVVGTQYFGPGTRLLVL.

The chain uses TRBV18 and TRBJ2-6; D perhaps matches TRBD1 (6 bases). Between the trimmed V and J ends, which lost 4 bases and 0 bases, there was a span of 13 bases. Germline lookup yields CDR1 KGHSH and CDR2 LQKENI. CDR3 size: 17 residues. Written as DNA, the CDR3 is TGTGCCAGCTCACTGGACAGTACAGTCTCTGGGGCCAACGTCCTGACTTTC. The encoded protein is CASSLDSTVSGANVLTF.